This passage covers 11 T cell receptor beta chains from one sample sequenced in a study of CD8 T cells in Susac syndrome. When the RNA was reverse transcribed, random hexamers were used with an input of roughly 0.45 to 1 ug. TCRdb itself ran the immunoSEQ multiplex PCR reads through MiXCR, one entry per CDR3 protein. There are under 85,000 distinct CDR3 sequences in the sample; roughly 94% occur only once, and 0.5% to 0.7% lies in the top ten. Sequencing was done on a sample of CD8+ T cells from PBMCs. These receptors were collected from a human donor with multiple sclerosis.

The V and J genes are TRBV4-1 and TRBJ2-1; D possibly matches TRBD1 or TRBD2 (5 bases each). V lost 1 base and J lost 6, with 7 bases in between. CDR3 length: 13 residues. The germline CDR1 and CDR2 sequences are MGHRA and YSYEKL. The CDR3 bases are TGCGCCAGCAGCCAAGCAGGGAGCAATGAGCAGTTCTTC. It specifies CASSQAGSNEQFF.

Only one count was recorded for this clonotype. The DNA for the CDR3 is TGTGCCACCAGCAGAGATCAGGAGGGGTCAACTGAAGCTTTCTTT. Translation: CATSRDQEGSTEAFF. The rearrangement joins TRBV15 to TRBJ1-1, with D possibly matching TRBD1 (5 bases). V lost 0 bases, J lost 5 bases, and 13 bases lay in between. Germline CDR1 reads LNHNV; CDR2 reads YYDKDF (reference sequence). The CDR3 sequence is 15 residues long.

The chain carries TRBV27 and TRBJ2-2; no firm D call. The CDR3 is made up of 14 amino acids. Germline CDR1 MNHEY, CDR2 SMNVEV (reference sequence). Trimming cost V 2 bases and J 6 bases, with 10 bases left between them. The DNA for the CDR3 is TGTGCCAGCAGTTTAATGCAGGCCTCCGGGGAGCTGTTTTTT. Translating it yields CASSLMQASGELFF.

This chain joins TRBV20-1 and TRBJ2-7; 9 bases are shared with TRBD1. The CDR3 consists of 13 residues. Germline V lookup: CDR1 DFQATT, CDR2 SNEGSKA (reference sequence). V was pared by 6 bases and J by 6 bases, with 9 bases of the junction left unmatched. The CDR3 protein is CSAPGQGVSEQYF. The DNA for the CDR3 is TGCAGTGCCCCGGGACAGGGTGTATCCGAGCAGTACTTC.

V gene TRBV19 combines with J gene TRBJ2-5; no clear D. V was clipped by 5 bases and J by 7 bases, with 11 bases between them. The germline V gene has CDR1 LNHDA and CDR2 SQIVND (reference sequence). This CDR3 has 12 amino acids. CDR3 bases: TGTGCCAGTAGTGTCAAGTTTGGGACCCAGTACTTC. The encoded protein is CASSVKFGTQYF.

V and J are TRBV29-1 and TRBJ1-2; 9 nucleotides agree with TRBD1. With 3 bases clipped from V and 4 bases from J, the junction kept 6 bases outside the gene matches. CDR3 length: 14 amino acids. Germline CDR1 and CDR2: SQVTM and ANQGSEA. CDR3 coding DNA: TGCAGCGTTGATGGGACAGGGCACGTCTATGGCTACACCTTC. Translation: CSVDGTGHVYGYTF.

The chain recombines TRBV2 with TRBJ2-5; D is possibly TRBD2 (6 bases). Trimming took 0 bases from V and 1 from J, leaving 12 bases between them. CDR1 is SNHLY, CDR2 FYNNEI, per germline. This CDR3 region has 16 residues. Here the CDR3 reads CASSEALFGGQETQYF. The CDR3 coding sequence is TGTGCCAGCAGTGAAGCGCTTTTCGGGGGCCAAGAGACCCAGTACTTC.

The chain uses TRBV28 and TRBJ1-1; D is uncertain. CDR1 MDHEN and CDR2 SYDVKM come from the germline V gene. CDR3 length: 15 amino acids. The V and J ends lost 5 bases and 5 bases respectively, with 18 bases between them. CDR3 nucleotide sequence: TGTGCCAGCAGTCTGTCCGGCAGGACTGGAACTGAAGCTTTCTTT. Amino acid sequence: CASSLSGRTGTEAFF.

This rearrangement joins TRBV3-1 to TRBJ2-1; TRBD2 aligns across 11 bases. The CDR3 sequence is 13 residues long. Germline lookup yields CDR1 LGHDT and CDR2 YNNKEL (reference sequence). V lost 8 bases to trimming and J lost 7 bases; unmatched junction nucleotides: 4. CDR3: CASLASGRNEQFF. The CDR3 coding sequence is TGTGCCAGCCTCGCTAGCGGGAGGAATGAGCAGTTCTTC.

CDR3 sequence (DNA): TGTGCCAGCAGTTTACGCCAGCCAAACACTGAAGCTTTCTTT. Encoded protein: CASSLRQPNTEAFF. V and J are TRBV27 and TRBJ1-1; no firm D call. V dropped 2 bases and J dropped 2 bases, with 9 bases sitting between them. The germline V gene has CDR1 MNHEY and CDR2 SMNVEV (reference sequence). This CDR3 spans 14 amino acids.

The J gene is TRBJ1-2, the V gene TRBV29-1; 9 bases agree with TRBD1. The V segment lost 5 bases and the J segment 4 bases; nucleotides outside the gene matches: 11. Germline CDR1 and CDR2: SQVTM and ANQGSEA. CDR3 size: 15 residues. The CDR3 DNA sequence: TGCAGCGTTACCACCGGGACAGGGTTGGCCTATGGCTACACCTTC. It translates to CSVTTGTGLAYGYTF.